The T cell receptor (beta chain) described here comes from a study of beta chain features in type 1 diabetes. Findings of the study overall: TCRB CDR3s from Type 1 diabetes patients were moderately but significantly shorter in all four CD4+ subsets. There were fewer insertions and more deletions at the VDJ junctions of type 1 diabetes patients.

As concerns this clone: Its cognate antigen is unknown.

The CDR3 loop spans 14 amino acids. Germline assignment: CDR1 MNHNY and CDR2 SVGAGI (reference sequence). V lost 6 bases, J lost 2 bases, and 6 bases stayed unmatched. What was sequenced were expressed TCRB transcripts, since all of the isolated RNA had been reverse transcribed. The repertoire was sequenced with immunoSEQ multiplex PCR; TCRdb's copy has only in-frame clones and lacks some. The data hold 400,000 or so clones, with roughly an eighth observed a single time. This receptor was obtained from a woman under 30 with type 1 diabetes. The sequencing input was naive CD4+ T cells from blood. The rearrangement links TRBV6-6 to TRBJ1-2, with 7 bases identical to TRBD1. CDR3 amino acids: CASSLSGQNYGYTF. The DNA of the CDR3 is TGTGCCAGCAGCCTATCGGGACAGAACTATGGCTACACCTTC.